A single sample is the source of the 31 T cell receptor beta chains below, sequenced in a study of blood T cell repertoires in COVID-19. Sequencing used immunoSEQ multiplex PCR; TCRdb keeps in-frame clones, though not all of them. The table has 130,000 to 150,000 clones, around 87% seen once; the top ten hold about 11%. What was sequenced was PBMCs or T cells enriched from blood (not recorded which). The receptors shown here come from a man aged 55 to 70 who had recovered from COVID-19.

V usage is TRBV29-1 and J usage is TRBJ2-5, with 15 bases identical to TRBD2. Looked up from germline, CDR1 is SQVTM and CDR2 is ANQGSEA. The CDR3 consists of 20 residues. J lost 2 bases, V lost 5 bases, and 18 bases had no gene match. CDR3: CSVRPRTSGGAPVVQETQYF. The CDR3 nucleotides read TGCAGCGTTCGACCTAGGACTAGCGGGGGGGCTCCGGTCGTTCAAGAGACCCAGTACTTC.

A word on this clone: This sample also contains other DNA sequences that code for the same CDR3. This chain joins TRBV18 and TRBJ1-5; D unclear. This CDR3 has 14 amino acids. V was trimmed by 2 bases and J by 0 bases, leaving 5 bases between them. Germline CDR1 KGHSH, CDR2 LQKENI. CDR3 protein: CASSPGDSNQPQHF. The CDR3 DNA reads TGTGCCAGCTCACCAGGAGATAGCAATCAGCCCCAGCATTTT.

The rearrangement links TRBV6-1 to TRBJ2-2, with 12 positions matching TRBD2. Looked up from germline, CDR1 is MNHNS and CDR2 is SASEGT. The CDR3 length is 15 residues. V shed 3 bases and J 4 bases; nucleotides not matched to a gene: 0. The CDR3 DNA follows: TGTGCCAGCAGTGAGACTAGCGGGGGCACCGGGGAGCTGTTTTTT. Its protein is CASSETSGGTGELFF.

As for this clone: In the same sample, other DNA sequences code for this CDR3. This chain uses TRBV20-1 with TRBJ1-1; TRBD1 aligns across 7 bases. The CDR3 is 14 residues long. V trimming: 3 bases; J trimming: 1 base; junction bases outside the gene matches: 5. The V gene's germline CDR1 is DFQATT and CDR2 SNEGSKA (reference sequence). The CDR3 region has the DNA TGCAGTGCTAGTTCACAGGGGCCGAACACTGAAGCTTTCTTT. Its protein is CSASSQGPNTEAFF.

CDR3 in DNA: TGTGCCAGCAGTTACCACCTAGCGGGACGCCTAGATACGCAGTATTTT. It is translated as CASSYHLAGRLDTQYF. The chain is built from TRBV6-6 and TRBJ2-3, with TRBD2 identical over 9 bases. V shed 2 bases, J shed 5 bases, and the junction held 8 bases outside the gene matches. Germline CDR1 is MNHNY and CDR2 is SVGAGI (reference sequence). This CDR3 spans 16 amino acids.

The chain has TRBV15 and TRBJ2-2; the D is unclear. Trimming took off 5 bases at V and 7 bases at J, with 26 bases between the two ends. This CDR3 contains 18 residues. From germline, CDR1 is LNHNV and CDR2 YYDKDF (reference sequence). The DNA of the CDR3 is TGTGCCACCAGCGCCTTGAGAGAGGCCACACGCCAAGTCGGGGAGCTGTTTTTT. Residues: CATSALREATRQVGELFF.

The gene calls are TRBV2 and TRBJ1-6; 8 bases align to TRBD1. From germline, CDR1 is SNHLY and CDR2 FYNNEI. J was trimmed by 8 bases and V by 5 bases; bases with no gene match: 8. This CDR3 spans 15 amino acids. The chain's CDR3 is CASSLRTGRDSPLHF. The CDR3 bases are TGTGCCAGCAGTTTACGGACAGGGCGAGATTCACCCCTCCACTTT. The full variable domain, its missing parts supplied by reference TRBV2 and TRBJ1-6, is EPEVTQTPSHQVTQMGQEVILRCVPISNHLYFYWYRQILGQKVEFLVSFYNNEISEKSEIFDDQFSVERPDGSNFTLKIRSTKLEDSAMYFCASSLRTGRDSPLHFGNGTRLTVT.

The chain has TRBV18 and TRBJ2-7; D not certain. Germline CDR1 reads KGHSH; CDR2 reads LQKENI. V was cut by 4 bases and J by 2 bases, with 9 bases left in between. The CDR3 totals 13 residues. The CDR3 spells CASSLGSPYEQYF. CDR3 DNA: TGTGCCAGCTCACTGGGCAGCCCCTACGAGCAGTACTTC.

This clone was counted once. This chain connects TRBV5-4 to TRBJ1-2; tentatively, D is TRBD1 (5 bases). This CDR3 contains 13 residues. V was trimmed by 0 bases and J by 8 bases, leaving 11 bases between them. Germline-derived CDR1 and CDR2 are SGHNT and YYREEE (reference sequence). CDR3 residues: CASSLAGGEGYTF. Here the CDR3 DNA reads TGTGCCAGCAGCTTGGCCGGGGGAGAAGGCTACACCTTC.

The chain uses TRBV18 and TRBJ2-3; TRBD2 aligns across 10 bases. This CDR3 comprises 16 residues. With V trimmed by 6 bases and J by 4 bases, 10 bases remained unmatched. Germline assignment: CDR1 KGHSH and CDR2 LQKENI. Here the CDR3 reads CASSKDSSGSSDTQYF. The CDR3 DNA follows: TGTGCCAGCTCGAAGGATTCTAGCGGGAGTTCAGATACGCAGTATTTT. Looking up the rest from reference TRBV18 and TRBJ2-3 gives the full variable domain: NAGVMQNPRHLVRRRGQEARLRCSPMKGHSHVYWYRQLPEEGLKFMVYLQKENIIDESGMPKERFSAEFPKEGPSILRIQQVVRGDSAAYFCASSKDSSGSSDTQYFGPGTRLTVL.

The chain is built from TRBV5-5 and TRBJ1-5; the D gene is possibly TRBD1 (6 bases). This CDR3 contains 17 residues. Trimming removed 4 bases from V and 0 bases from J, with 17 bases in between. In germline, CDR1 is SGHKS, CDR2 YYEKEE (reference sequence). The CDR3 protein is CASSQRPGTYSNQPQHF. In nucleotides, the CDR3 is TGTGCCAGCAGCCAACGGCCAGGGACATATAGCAATCAGCCCCAGCATTTT.

This chain joins TRBV4-2 and TRBJ2-2, with D possibly being TRBD2 (5 bases). Germline values: CDR1 LGHNA, CDR2 YNFKEQ. CDR3 length: 14 residues. V lost 0 bases to trimming and J lost 6 bases, with 8 bases between them. CDR3 residues: CASSQDRGPGELFF. The CDR3 DNA reads as TGTGCCAGCAGCCAAGATCGGGGTCCCGGGGAGCTGTTTTTT.

This rearrangement joins TRBV10-1 to TRBJ2-3, with a weak D call TRBD1 (5 bases). The CDR3 runs 15 residues. From germline, CDR1 is WNHNN and CDR2 SYGVQD (reference sequence). V was cut by 6 bases and J by 1 base, with 14 bases left in between. The CDR3: CASRRGLSRTDTQYF. The CDR3 DNA is TGCGCCAGCAGAAGGGGCCTCAGCCGCACAGATACGCAGTATTTT.

The rearrangement joins TRBV7-2 to TRBJ1-2, with no clear D. V lost 4 bases, J lost 3 bases, and 12 bases lay in between. There are 14 residues in the CDR3. CDR1 is SGHTA and CDR2 is FQGNSA in the germline V gene. CDR3 nucleotide sequence: TGTGCCAGCAGCTCGGGAGGGTCCTACTATGGCTACACCTTC. Its translation is CASSSGGSYYGYTF.

This rearrangement joins TRBV2 to TRBJ2-7; 8 bases fit TRBD1. CDR3 length equals 14 residues. V gave up 2 bases and J gave up 7 bases; unmatched junction bases: 7. Germline lookup yields CDR1 SNHLY and CDR2 FYNNEI. The CDR3 here is CASSEIGRGQEQYF. The CDR3, as DNA: TGTGCCAGCAGTGAAATCGGCAGGGGGCAAGAGCAGTACTTC.

This sequence joins TRBV28 and TRBJ2-7; 8 positions agree with TRBD2. Germline V gene sequence: CDR1 MDHEN, CDR2 SYDVKM. V shed 5 bases and J 1 base; nucleotides not matched to a gene: 7. This CDR3 is built from 15 residues. The chain's CDR3 is CASSQTGTRSYEQYF. CDR3 nucleotide sequence: TGTGCCAGCAGTCAAACCGGGACTAGGTCCTACGAGCAGTACTTC.

Comments on this clone: The junction and the germline gene differ at one end; a read error may be behind it. The V gene is TRBV12-3 or TRBV12-4, the J gene TRBJ2-5, with TRBD1 identical over 7 bases. The CDR3 length is 13 residues. CDR3 amino acids: CASSRDSEDTQYF. The CDR3 DNA follows: TGTGCCAGCAGCCGGGACAGTGAAGATACCCAGTACTTC.

The V and J genes are TRBV9 and TRBJ1-2; D is possibly TRBD1 (5 bases). This CDR3 has 13 amino acids. With 4 bases removed from V and 8 bases from J, the gap between germline ends came to 15 bases. Germline-derived CDR1 and CDR2 are SGDLS and YYNGEE. For the CDR3, the DNA is TGTGCCAGCAGCCCGGGGCGGGCGGGAGGCTACACCTTC. Translated: CASSPGRAGGYTF.

The chain couples TRBV6-4 to TRBJ2-5; 7 bases map to TRBD1. The V and J ends lost 6 bases and 5 bases, in that order; junction bases with no gene match: 15. The CDR3 is 16 amino acids. The V gene's germline CDR1 is MRHNA and CDR2 SNTAGT. This CDR3 is CASRPPRDRTRETQYF. Here the CDR3 DNA reads TGTGCCAGCAGACCTCCCCGGGACAGAACGCGGGAGACCCAGTACTTC.

The rearrangement uses TRBV5-1 and TRBJ2-7; TRBD2 aligns across 8 bases. This CDR3 is built from 13 residues. CDR1 and CDR2 (germline): SGHRS, YFSETQ. V trimming: 4 bases; J trimming: 3 bases; junction bases outside the gene matches: 3. The CDR3, as DNA: TGCGCCAGCAGCGCGGCGGGGGGCTACGAGCAGTACTTC. Protein product: CASSAAGGYEQYF.

This clone was seen only once. The chain combines TRBV6-5 with TRBJ2-1, with TRBD1 matching 7 bases. The ends lost 6 bases at V and 9 bases at J; junction bases unmatched: 8. Looked up from germline, CDR1 is MNHEY and CDR2 is SVGAGI. This CDR3 is 13 amino acids long. The CDR3 here is CASRQNRGFEQFF. CDR3 coding DNA: TGTGCCAGCAGACAAAACAGGGGATTTGAGCAGTTCTTC.

This chain joins TRBV10-3 and TRBJ2-1; 9 bases align to TRBD2. The CDR3 loop spans 14 amino acids. Unmatched junction bases numbered 1, after V lost 3 bases and J lost 4 bases. CDR1 ENHRY and CDR2 SYGVKD come from the germline V gene. The CDR3 sequence is CAISELAGYNEQFF. The CDR3 bases are TGTGCCATCAGTGAACTAGCGGGTTACAATGAGCAGTTCTTC.

The chain employs TRBV3-1 (or the pseudogene TRBV3-2) and TRBJ1-2; unclear D gene. Germline lookup yields CDR1 LGHDT and CDR2 YNNKEL (reference sequence). The CDR3 sequence is 13 residues long. Trimming shortened V by 0 bases and J by 8 bases, and 10 bases separated the two germline ends. The CDR3 here is CASSQEAHQGYTF. CDR3 coding DNA: TGTGCCAGCAGCCAAGAGGCACACCAAGGCTACACCTTC.

The chain links TRBV10-1 to TRBJ2-7, with TRBD2 identical over 8 bases. The CDR3 totals 18 residues. The germline CDR1 and CDR2 sequences are WNHNN and SYGVQD (reference sequence). J gave up 0 bases and V 0 bases, and 10 bases lay outside the gene matches. The CDR3 loop is CASSESLAAVPFSYEQYF. The CDR3 DNA is TGCGCCAGCAGTGAGTCACTAGCGGCCGTGCCGTTCTCCTACGAGCAGTACTTC.

The V gene is TRBV10-1, the J gene TRBJ2-7; 9 positions match TRBD2. Germline V gives CDR1 WNHNN, CDR2 SYGVQD (reference sequence). J was trimmed by 6 bases and V by 2 bases; bases with no gene match: 2. The CDR3 is 13 residues long. Here the CDR3 DNA reads TGCGCCAGCAGTGAGGAAGCGGGAGGCGAGCAGTACTTC. This gives the protein CASSEEAGGEQYF.

This clone was observed a few times. In DNA, the CDR3 is TGTGCCAGCAGTGAATCGGGGGGTCTTCGTCAGCCCCAGCATTTT. It yields the protein CASSESGGLRQPQHF. V is TRBV6-1 and J is TRBJ1-5; tentatively, D is TRBD1 (5 bases). CDR1 and CDR2 from the germline V gene are MNHNS and SASEGT. V lost 2 bases, J lost 6 bases, and 14 bases lay in between. The length of the CDR3 is 15 residues.

The chain combines TRBV28 with TRBJ1-5; D perhaps matches TRBD1 (5 bases). CDR3 length equals 15 residues. V was pared by 5 bases and J by 4 bases, with 15 bases between. Germline V lookup: CDR1 MDHEN, CDR2 SYDVKM. The CDR3: CASSHGAGGNQPQHF. In DNA, the CDR3 is TGTGCCAGCAGTCATGGGGCGGGAGGAAATCAGCCCCAGCATTTT.

The chain employs TRBV30 and TRBJ2-2; the D is unclear. Per the germline V gene, CDR1 is GTSNPN and CDR2 is SVGIG (reference sequence). The V end was cut by 0 bases, the J end by 7 bases, with 9 bases between. The CDR3 totals 13 residues. The CDR3 sequence: CAWSVQWNGELFF. In nucleotides, the CDR3 is TGTGCCTGGAGTGTACAGTGGAACGGGGAGCTGTTTTTT.

This clone was counted a few times. This chain connects TRBV9 to TRBJ2-7; 8 positions match TRBD1. Germline V gene lookup returns CDR1 SGDLS and CDR2 YYNGEE. The CDR3 contains 14 residues. The V and J ends lost 3 bases and 5 bases, in that order; junction bases with no gene match: 7. CDR3 loop: CASSARTGSNEQYF. The CDR3 bases are TGTGCCAGCAGCGCCAGGACAGGGTCAAACGAGCAGTACTTC.

The genes are TRBV30 and TRBJ2-7, with 10 bases identical to TRBD1. CDR1 and CDR2 from the germline V gene are GTSNPN and SVGIG (reference sequence). The CDR3 is made up of 13 amino acids. The junction had 5 bases not matched to a gene; V was cut back by 6 bases and J by 3 bases. CDR3 residues: CACTRDRGYEQYF. For the CDR3, the DNA is TGTGCCTGCACCCGGGACAGGGGCTACGAGCAGTACTTC.

This sequence joins TRBV28 and TRBJ1-5, with 7 bases fitting TRBD1. Trimming removed 5 bases from V and 4 bases from J; junction bases left unmatched: 8. This CDR3 region has 15 residues. Germline V gene lookup returns CDR1 MDHEN and CDR2 SYDVKM. CDR3 sequence (DNA): TGTGCCAGCAGTCCCCCGACAGGGACGAATCAGCCCCAGCATTTT. It is translated as CASSPPTGTNQPQHF.